A single sample is the source of the 3 T cell receptor beta chains below, sequenced in a study of metastatic and nonmetastatic thyroid tumors (TCRdb year 2020). Library preparation used PCR. For sequencing, an Illumina HiSeq 4000 was employed. TCRdb trimmed public reads at Q25 via fastp, called clones via MiXCR and kept in-frame beta chains. This sample is represented by about 12,000 clones; approximately 35% of them were singletons. The ten biggest clones cover roughly 11% of the sample. No patient had received any treatment before thyroid surgery. The sequenced sample was tumor tissue. Receptor source: a female donor with papillary thyroid cancer or a benign thyroid nodule (not recorded which). Some clones in this sample may be carry-over from other donors' samples.

Sample share makes this clone medium-sized. The chain carries TRBV7-2 and TRBJ2-2; TRBD2 matches at 10 bases. This CDR3 is 18 amino acids long. V dropped 4 bases and J dropped 5; count of bases not matched to a gene: 13. The germline V gene has CDR1 SGHTA and CDR2 FQGNSA. The DNA for the CDR3 is TGTGCCAGCAGCTCAGGACCCGGGACTAGCGAAGCAACCGGGGAGCTGTTTTTT. Protein product: CASSSGPGTSEATGELFF.

A note on this clone: This may stem from a read error, because a much larger clone lies one nucleotide away. This chain joins TRBV29-1 and TRBJ2-3, with a weak D call TRBD2 (6 bases). The germline V gene encodes CDR1 SQVTM and CDR2 ANQGSEA. This CDR3 contains 14 residues. Trimming removed 4 bases at V and 3 bases at J, with 14 bases between. CDR3 coding DNA: TGCAGCGTTGTGGGGGGAGTCCTGACAGATACGCAGTATTTT. Amino acids: CSVVGGVLTDTQYF.

This clone is labeled medium-sized. This chain links TRBV2 with TRBJ2-2, with 8 positions matching TRBD1. The junction had 1 base not matched to a gene; V was cut back by 6 bases and J by 1 base. Looked up from germline, CDR1 is SNHLY and CDR2 is FYNNEI. The CDR3 has 14 amino acids. DNA for the CDR3: TGTGCCAGCAGGGACAGGGTGAACACCGGGGAGCTGTTTTTT. Translation: CASRDRVNTGELFF.